The 8 T cell receptor beta chains reported below all come from one sample, sequenced in a study of blood T cells in healthy people across ages. Combining a sample-barcoded 5' primer with a J-beta primer mix, a second PCR ran for about 7 to 11 cycles. TCRdb itself ran the 5' RACE reads through MiXCR, one entry per CDR3 protein. The table records more than 600,000 distinct CDR3 sequences, around 25% of them present only once. The same data also went into a second study, on T cells of mothers and their children.

Sequences were obtained from blood. All receptors derive from a boy between 10 and 17 years old in good health.

The J gene is TRBJ2-3, the V gene TRBV29-1; 7 bases map to TRBD2. This CDR3 region has 13 residues. Trimming cost V 6 bases and J 2 bases; bases outside gene matches: 5. Germline loops: CDR1 SQVTM, CDR2 ANQGSEA. The CDR3 sequence is CSVGGRVTDTQYF. The CDR3 DNA is TGCAGCGTGGGGGGGAGAGTCACAGATACGCAGTATTTT.

Turning to this clonotype: The junction shows a germline mismatch at one end, possibly a read error. CDR3 region: CSALGLAIDFLETRYF. CDR3 sequence (DNA): TGCAGTGCCCTCGGACTAGCTATTGACTTTCTCGAGACCCGGTACTTC. This rearrangement joins TRBV20-1 to TRBJ2-5; the match to TRBD2 covers 8 bases. CDR3 size: 16 residues. Germline V CDR1 and CDR2: DFQATT, SNEGSKA (reference sequence).

This sequence joins TRBV7-9 and TRBJ2-3; D is ambiguous. V lost 5 bases and J 3 bases, leaving 21 bases between the germline ends. Germline V gene data show CDR1 as SEHNR and CDR2 as FQNEAQ (reference sequence). This CDR3 contains 17 residues. In nucleotides, the CDR3 is TGTGCCAGCAGCGGACGGACGGGCGGTTACAGAACAGATACGCAGTATTTT. Translated, it gives CASSGRTGGYRTDTQYF.

There are a few counts of this clonotype. The chain is built from TRBV5-1 and TRBJ2-6; D is ambiguous. Germline V lookup: CDR1 SGHRS, CDR2 YFSETQ. The CDR3 length is 16 residues. V dropped 3 bases and J dropped 2 bases, with 12 bases sitting between them. Written as DNA, the CDR3 is TGCGCCAGCAGCTCCGGTTGGCTTGCTGGGGCCAACGTCCTGACTTTC. This translates into CASSSGWLAGANVLTF.

Only a few counts were recorded for this clonotype. The gene calls are TRBV2 and TRBJ2-2; possible D gene TRBD1, 5 bases. Germline V gene data show CDR1 as SNHLY and CDR2 as FYNNEI. This CDR3 has 17 residues. The V end was cut by 0 bases, the J end by 0 bases, with 11 bases between. CDR3 amino acids: CASSEAGKGANTGELFF. The CDR3 DNA reads TGTGCCAGCAGTGAAGCGGGAAAAGGGGCGAACACCGGGGAGCTGTTTTTT.

There are a few counts of this clonotype. V usage is TRBV27 and J usage is TRBJ2-3, with a tentative D call TRBD2 (5 bases). The CDR3 is 16 residues long. Trimming removed 2 bases at V and 4 bases at J, with 16 bases between. Germline V CDR1 and CDR2: MNHEY, SMNVEV (reference sequence). The CDR3 bases are TGTGCCAGCAGTTTACAACCCTCTACTAGTCCAGATACGCAGTATTTT. Its protein is CASSLQPSTSPDTQYF.

This clonotype has only a few counts. The chain recombines TRBV29-1 with TRBJ2-1; D is uncertain. V lost 7 bases and J 7 bases, leaving 11 bases between the germline ends. Germline V gene sequence: CDR1 SQVTM, CDR2 ANQGSEA. This CDR3 has 11 residues. CDR3 sequence (DNA): TGCAGCGCCGACTGGTGGAATGAGCAGTTCTTC. It translates to CSADWWNEQFF.

This clonotype was detected ten times or more. One end of the junction varies from germline; a read error may be responsible. The V gene is TRBV4-3, the J gene TRBJ2-6, with TRBD1 identical over 7 bases. The germline V gene encodes CDR1 LGHNA and CDR2 YSLEER. The CDR3 is 14 amino acids. CDR3 residues: CASSQGAGANVLTF. Here the CDR3 DNA reads TGTGCCAGCAGTCAGGGGGCTGGGGCCAACGTCCTGACTTTC.